The rows below give T cell receptor beta chains drawn from one sample of a study of metastatic and nonmetastatic thyroid tumors. TCRdb re-called the PCR reads with MiXCR. Altogether some 20,000 clones are present, around 33% being singletons, with the ten largest covering 29%. The sample was tumor tissue. The receptors shown here come from a female donor with papillary thyroid cancer or a benign thyroid nodule (not recorded which). Some clones in this sample may be carry-over from other donors' samples. Both conserved end residues are part of each CDR3. The order of the fields is V gene, CDR3 length, J gene, CDR3 protein.

V: TRBV20-1
length: 13
J: TRBJ1-2
CDR3: CSAREGSNYGYTF

V: TRBV6-1
length: 13
J: TRBJ1-1
CDR3: CASKGVRNTEAFF

V: TRBV13
length: 16
J: TRBJ2-3
CDR3: CASSTRAGVGTDTQYF

V: TRBV11-3
length: 14
J: TRBJ2-2
CDR3: CASSSQGSTGELFF

V: TRBV6-1
length: 17
J: TRBJ2-2
CDR3: CASTLRGGTVNTGELFF

V: TRBV11-1
length: 15
J: TRBJ2-7
CDR3: CASSPWDRGDHEQYF

V: TRBV9
length: 14
J: TRBJ2-1
CDR3: CASSVGAVWGEQFF

V: TRBV20-1
length: 13
J: TRBJ2-1
CDR3: CSARDGVGNEQFF

V: TRBV5-1
length: 14
J: TRBJ1-2
CDR3: CASSLDQGWDGYTF

V: TRBV6-1
length: 15
J: TRBJ1-2
CDR3: CASTRQGNFNYGYTF